Below are 5 T cell receptor beta chains sequenced from a single sample in a study of T cells in localized non-small cell lung cancer. Produced via immunoSEQ multiplex PCR; TCRdb's table is partial and in-frame only. The data show about 41,000 clones, about 80% seen once. The specimen comprised PBMCs, sampled before any cancer treatment. The receptors come from a man aged 35 to 70 with stage II lung adenocarcinoma.

The chain is built from TRBV21-1 and TRBJ1-2. TRBV21-1 is a documented pseudogene. This CDR3 is 17 amino acids long. In DNA, the CDR3 is TGTGCCAGCAGCACCCAGGACGAAGCCCTCCGGCTAGGTGGCTACACCTTC. Encoded protein: CASSTQDEALRLGGYTF.

The rearrangement uses TRBV10-3 and TRBJ1-2; unclear D gene. Germline V lookup: CDR1 ENHRY, CDR2 SYGVKD. The CDR3 spans 15 residues. Between the trimmed V and J ends, which lost 4 bases and 8 bases, there was a span of 20 bases. The DNA of the CDR3 is TGTGCCATCAGTGGGCGAACTTCCCCTGAGAAGGGCTACACCTTC. Its protein product is CAISGRTSPEKGYTF.

The gene calls are TRBV7-9 and TRBJ2-6, with D perhaps matching TRBD1 (7 bases). Per the germline V gene, CDR1 is SEHNR and CDR2 is FQNEAQ (reference sequence). V was shortened by 1 base and J by 3 bases, with 13 bases between the two germline ends. CDR3 size: 17 residues. CDR3 in DNA: TGTGCCAGCAGCTTAGACAGGGGAGGTGGTGGGGCCAACGTCCTGACTTTC. This translates into CASSLDRGGGGANVLTF.

This clone was detected once. The rearrangement uses TRBV5-4 and TRBJ2-5, with 9 bases that match TRBD1. This CDR3 is built from 13 residues. J lost 4 bases, V lost 4 bases, and 2 bases had no gene match. From germline, CDR1 is SGHNT and CDR2 YYREEE (reference sequence). CDR3 bases: TGTGCCAGCAGCCACAGGGGGCGAGAGACCCAGTACTTC. Translating gives CASSHRGRETQYF.

This chain links TRBV6-1 with TRBJ2-7, with 8 bases aligning to TRBD2. The CDR3 extends over 17 amino acids. V lost 2 bases and J lost 3; bases outside the gene matches: 12. Germline CDR1 is MNHNS and CDR2 is SASEGT. The chain's CDR3 is CASSEFSGTSIFYEQYF. The CDR3 nucleotides read TGTGCCAGCAGTGAATTTTCCGGGACTAGTATTTTCTACGAGCAGTACTTC.